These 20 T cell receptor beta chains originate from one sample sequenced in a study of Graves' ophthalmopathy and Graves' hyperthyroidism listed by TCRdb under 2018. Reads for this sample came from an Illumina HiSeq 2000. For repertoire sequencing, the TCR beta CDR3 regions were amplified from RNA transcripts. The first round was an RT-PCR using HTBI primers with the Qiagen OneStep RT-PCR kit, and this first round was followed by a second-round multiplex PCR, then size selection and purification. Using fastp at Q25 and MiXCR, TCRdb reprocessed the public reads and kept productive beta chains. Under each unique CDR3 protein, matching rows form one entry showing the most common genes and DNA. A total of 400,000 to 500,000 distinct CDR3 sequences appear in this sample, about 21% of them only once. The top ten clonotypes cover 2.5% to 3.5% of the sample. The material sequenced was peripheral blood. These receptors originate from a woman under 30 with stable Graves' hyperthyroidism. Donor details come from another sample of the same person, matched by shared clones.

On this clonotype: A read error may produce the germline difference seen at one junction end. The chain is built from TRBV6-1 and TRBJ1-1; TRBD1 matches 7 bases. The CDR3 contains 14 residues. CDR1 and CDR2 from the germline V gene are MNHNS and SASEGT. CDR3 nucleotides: TGTGCCAGCAGTGTCAGGGGGATGAGCACTGAAGATTTCTTT. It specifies CASSVRGMSTEDFF.

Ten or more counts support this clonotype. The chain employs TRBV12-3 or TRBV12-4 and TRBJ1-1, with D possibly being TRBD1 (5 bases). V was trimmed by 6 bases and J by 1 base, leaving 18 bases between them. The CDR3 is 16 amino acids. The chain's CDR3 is CASRPEKGVKNTEAFF. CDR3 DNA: TGTGCCAGCAGGCCCGAAAAAGGGGTAAAGAACACTGAAGCTTTCTTT.

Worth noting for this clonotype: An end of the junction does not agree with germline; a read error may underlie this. In nucleotides, the CDR3 is TGTGCCAGCAGCTTATTTGGGACTGAAGCTGTCTTT. Protein sequence: CASSLFGTEAVF. The chain joins TRBV13 to TRBJ1-1; a weak D match, TRBD1 (5 bases). Per the germline V gene, CDR1 is PRHDT and CDR2 is FYEKMQ (reference sequence). The CDR3 is 12 residues long.

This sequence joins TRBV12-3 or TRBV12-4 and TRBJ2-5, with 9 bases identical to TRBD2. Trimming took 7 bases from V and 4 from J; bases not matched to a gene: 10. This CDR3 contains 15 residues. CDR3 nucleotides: TGTGCCAGCAACCAGGCTAGCGGGGTGGGAGAGACCCAGTACTTC. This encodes CASNQASGVGETQYF.

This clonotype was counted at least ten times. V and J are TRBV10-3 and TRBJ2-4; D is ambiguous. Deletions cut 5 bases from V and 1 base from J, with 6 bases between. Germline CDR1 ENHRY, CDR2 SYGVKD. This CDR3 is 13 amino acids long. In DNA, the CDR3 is TGTGCCATCAGTTTTGAGGCCAAAAACATTCAGTACTTC. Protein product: CAISFEAKNIQYF.

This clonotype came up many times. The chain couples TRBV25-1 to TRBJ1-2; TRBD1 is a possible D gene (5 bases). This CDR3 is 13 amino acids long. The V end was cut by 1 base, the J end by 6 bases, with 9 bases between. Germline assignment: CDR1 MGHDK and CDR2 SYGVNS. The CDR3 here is CASSESRVHGYTF. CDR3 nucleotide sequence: TGTGCCAGCAGTGAATCCAGGGTTCATGGCTACACCTTC.

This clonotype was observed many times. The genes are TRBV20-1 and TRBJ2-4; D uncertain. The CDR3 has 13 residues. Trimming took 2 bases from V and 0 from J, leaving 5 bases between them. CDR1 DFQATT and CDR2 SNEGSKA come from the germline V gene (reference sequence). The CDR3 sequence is CSARPLAKNIQYF. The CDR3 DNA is TGCAGTGCTAGACCCTTAGCCAAAAACATTCAGTACTTC.

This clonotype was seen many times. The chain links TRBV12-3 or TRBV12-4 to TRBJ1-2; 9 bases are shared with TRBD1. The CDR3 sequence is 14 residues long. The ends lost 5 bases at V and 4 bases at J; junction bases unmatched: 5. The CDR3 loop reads CASSLGTGSYGYTF. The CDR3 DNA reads TGTGCCAGCAGTCTAGGGACAGGGAGCTATGGCTACACCTTC.

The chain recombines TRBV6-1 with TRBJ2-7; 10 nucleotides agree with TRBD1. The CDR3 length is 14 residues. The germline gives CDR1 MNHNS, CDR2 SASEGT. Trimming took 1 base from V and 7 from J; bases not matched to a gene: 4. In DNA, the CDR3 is TGTGCCAGCAGTGAAGGGACAGGGGGTGTAGAGCAGTACTTC. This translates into CASSEGTGGVEQYF.

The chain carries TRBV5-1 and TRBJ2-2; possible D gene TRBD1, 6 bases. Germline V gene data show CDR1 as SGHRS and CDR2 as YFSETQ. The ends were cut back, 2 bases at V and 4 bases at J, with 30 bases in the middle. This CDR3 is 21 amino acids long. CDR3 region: CASSFYSIGPGDFKVTGELFF. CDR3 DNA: TGCGCCAGCAGCTTTTACTCTATCGGGCCAGGGGATTTTAAAGTCACCGGGGAGCTGTTTTTT. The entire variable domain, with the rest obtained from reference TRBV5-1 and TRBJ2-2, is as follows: KAGVTQTPRYLIKTRGQQVTLSCSPISGHRSVSWYQQTPGQGLQFLFEYFSETQRNKGNFPGRFSGRQFSNSRSEMNVSTLELGDSALYLCASSFYSIGPGDFKVTGELFFGEGSRLTVL.

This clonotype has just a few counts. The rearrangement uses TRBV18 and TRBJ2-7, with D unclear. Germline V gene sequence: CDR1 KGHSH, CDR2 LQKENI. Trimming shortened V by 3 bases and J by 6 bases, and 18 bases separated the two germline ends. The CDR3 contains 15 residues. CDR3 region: CASSPLGYVVAEQYF. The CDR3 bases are TGTGCCAGCTCACCTCTAGGATATGTGGTAGCCGAGCAGTACTTC. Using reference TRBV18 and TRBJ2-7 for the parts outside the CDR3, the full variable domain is NAGVMQNPRHLVRRRGQEARLRCSPMKGHSHVYWYRQLPEEGLKFMVYLQKENIIDESGMPKERFSAEFPKEGPSILRIQQVVRGDSAAYFCASSPLGYVVAEQYFGPGTRLTVT.

The CDR3 region has the DNA TGTGCCACCCCCGGGACAGGGAGGATGAACACTGAAGCTTTCTTT. Residues: CATPGTGRMNTEAFF. The chain carries TRBV24-1 and TRBJ1-1; 9 bases are a match to TRBD1. The CDR3 covers 15 residues. Germline trimming cut 9 bases from V and 0 bases from J; bases unmatched to any gene: 7. Germline CDR1 reads KGHDR; CDR2 reads SFDVKD.

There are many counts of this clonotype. CDR3 region: CATLSSSIGDTGELFF. The CDR3 DNA reads TGTGCCACCCTGTCCTCGAGTATTGGGGACACCGGGGAGCTGTTTTTT. This sequence joins TRBV15 and TRBJ2-2; D is unresolved. Trimming removed 8 bases from V and 3 bases from J, with 19 bases in between. Germline CDR1 and CDR2: LNHNV and YYDKDF (reference sequence). CDR3 length: 16 residues.

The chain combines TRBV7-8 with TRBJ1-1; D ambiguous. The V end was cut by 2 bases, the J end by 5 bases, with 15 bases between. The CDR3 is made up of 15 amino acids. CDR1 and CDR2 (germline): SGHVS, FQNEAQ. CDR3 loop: CASSLQPGAGTEAFF. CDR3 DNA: TGTGCCAGCAGCTTACAACCGGGCGCGGGAACTGAAGCTTTCTTT.

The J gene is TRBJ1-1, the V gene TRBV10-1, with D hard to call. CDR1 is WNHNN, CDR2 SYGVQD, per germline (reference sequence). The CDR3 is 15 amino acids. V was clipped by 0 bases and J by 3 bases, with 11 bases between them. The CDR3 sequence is CASSESTRGYTEAFF. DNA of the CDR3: TGCGCCAGCAGTGAGTCGACTCGGGGTTACACTGAAGCTTTCTTT.

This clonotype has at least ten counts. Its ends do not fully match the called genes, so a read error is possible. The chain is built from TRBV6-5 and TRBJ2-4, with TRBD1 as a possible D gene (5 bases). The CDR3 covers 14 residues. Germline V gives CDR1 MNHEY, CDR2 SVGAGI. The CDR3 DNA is TGTGCCAGCAGTTACGCCAGGGCCAAAAACATTCAGCACTTC. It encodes CASSYARAKNIQHF.

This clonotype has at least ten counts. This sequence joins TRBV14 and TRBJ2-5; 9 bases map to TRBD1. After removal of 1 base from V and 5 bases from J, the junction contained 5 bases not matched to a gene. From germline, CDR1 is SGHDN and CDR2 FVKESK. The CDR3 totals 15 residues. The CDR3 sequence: CASSQADRGGETQYF. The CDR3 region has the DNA TGTGCCAGCAGCCAAGCGGACAGGGGTGGGGAGACCCAGTACTTC.

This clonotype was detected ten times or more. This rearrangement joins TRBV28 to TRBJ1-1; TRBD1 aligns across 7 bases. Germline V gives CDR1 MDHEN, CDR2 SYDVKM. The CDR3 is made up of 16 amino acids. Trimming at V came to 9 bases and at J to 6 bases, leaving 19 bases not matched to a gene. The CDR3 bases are TGTGCCAGACCGCGGTGGAAGGGGGCTGTGTCTCCTGAAGCTTTCTTT. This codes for CARPRWKGAVSPEAFF. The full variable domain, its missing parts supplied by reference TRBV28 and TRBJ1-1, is DVKVTQSSRYLVKRTGEKVFLECVQDMDHENMFWYRQDPGLGLRLIYFSYDVKMKEKGDIPEGYSVSREKKERFSLILESASTNQTSMYLCARPRWKGAVSPEAFFGQGTRLTVV.

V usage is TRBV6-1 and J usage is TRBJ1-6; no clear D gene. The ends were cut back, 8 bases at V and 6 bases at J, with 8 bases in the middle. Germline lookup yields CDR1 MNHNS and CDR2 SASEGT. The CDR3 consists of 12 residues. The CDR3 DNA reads TGTGCCAGCGTGGTGGGTAATTCACCCCTCCACTTT. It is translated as CASVVGNSPLHF.

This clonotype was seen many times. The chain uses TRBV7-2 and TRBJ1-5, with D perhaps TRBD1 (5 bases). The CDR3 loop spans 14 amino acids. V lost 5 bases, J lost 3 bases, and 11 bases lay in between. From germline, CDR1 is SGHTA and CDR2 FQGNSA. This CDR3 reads CASSPGHLNQPQHF. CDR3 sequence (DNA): TGTGCCAGCAGCCCTGGACACCTCAATCAGCCCCAGCATTTT.